This T cell receptor (beta chain) was retrieved from a study of blood T cell repertoires in COVID-19. Study-level information: COVID-19 samples from acute and convalescent phases originated in the United States, Italy and Spain. Sources were T cells, B-cell-depleted T cells, or PBMCs; the material itself was cDNA or gDNA.

Trimming stripped 6 bases from V and 7 bases from J, with 22 bases between. CDR3 length: 16 amino acids. CDR1 and CDR2 (germline): SNHLY, FYNNEI. In the authors' workflow: Reference gene primer amplification gave nucleated cell count estimates. Using immunoSEQ multiplex PCR, the repertoire was profiled, and TCRdb retains in-frame clones only, with some absent. The V and J calls and clone size are taken from that table; D and trimming were inferred from the DNA. The data show 30,000 to 50,000 clones, more than 70% seen once. The receptor comes from a man in his 60s with acute or convalescent COVID-19. V usage is TRBV2 and J usage is TRBJ2-1; TRBD2 is a possible D gene (6 bases). Material for sequencing was peripheral blood. The CDR3 loop is CASSPSRGSSRNEQFF. The DNA of the CDR3 is TGTGCCAGCAGCCCGTCGCGGGGTTCATCCAGGAATGAGCAGTTCTTC. Filled out from reference TRBV2 and TRBJ2-1, the complete variable domain reads EPEVTQTPSHQVTQMGQEVILRCVPISNHLYFYWYRQILGQKVEFLVSFYNNEISEKSEIFDDQFSVERPDGSNFTLKIRSTKLEDSAMYFCASSPSRGSSRNEQFFGPGTRLTVL.